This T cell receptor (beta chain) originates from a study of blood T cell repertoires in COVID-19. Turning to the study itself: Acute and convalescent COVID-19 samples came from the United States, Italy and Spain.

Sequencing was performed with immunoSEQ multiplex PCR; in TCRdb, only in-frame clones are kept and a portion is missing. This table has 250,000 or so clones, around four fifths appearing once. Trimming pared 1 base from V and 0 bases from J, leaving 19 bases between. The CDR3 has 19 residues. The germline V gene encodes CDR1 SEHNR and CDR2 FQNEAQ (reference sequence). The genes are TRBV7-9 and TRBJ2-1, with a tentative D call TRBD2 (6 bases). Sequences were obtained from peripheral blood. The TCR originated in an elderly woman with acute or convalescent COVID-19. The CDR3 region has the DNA TGTGCCAGCAGCTTAGTGGGGGGTTTTGGTAGCGGCTCCTACAATGAGCAGTTCTTC. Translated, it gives CASSLVGGFGSGSYNEQFF.